The following is a TCR beta chain sequence with its context. There is no known antigen for this receptor. Nothing much larger sits one base from this clone, and base qualities are not available. Library method: the immunoSEQ multiplex PCR assay. For the multiplex PCR, a mixture combining 60 forward primers for TCR Vbeta segments and 13 reverse primers for TCR Jbeta segments was used. Amplification of the CDR3 region of rearranged TCR beta genes was performed with a multiplex PCR assay on genomic DNA. On the Illumina HiSeq System, the amplified TCR beta libraries were sequenced as 87-base-pair reads. The original methods were these. Across the roughly 700 repertoires, a later analysis counted roughly 84 million unique TCR beta chains, approximately 10 million of which were shared by at least two donors. To remove PCR and sequencing errors, raw reads were error-corrected and collapsed into unique sequences using a nearest-neighbor algorithm that merged closely related sequences. Alignment of CDR3 sequences to IMGT reference sequences was used to assign V, D and J gene segments. For a sequence to be retained, at least a six-nucleotide match to both a V gene segment and a J gene segment was required. Rearrangements were classified as productive when the CDR3 lacked stop codons and remained in frame with V and J, and all other rearrangements were classified as non-productive. CDR3 was defined by IMGT convention, running from the second conserved V-encoded cysteine to the conserved J-encoded phenylalanine. The earlier analysis of some 550 of the donors excluded any sequence lacking an unambiguous match to a single V gene segment. An earlier analysis of fewer than 750 of the donors classified V segments as functional when productive rearrangements were above 56.7% and as segregating when the standard deviation between donors was above 5%. A statistical classification framework was built for diagnosing cytomegalovirus status from the catalog of TCR beta chain sequences. A later analysis assigned V and J genes by comparing TCR nucleotide sequences with IMGT/GENE-DB human TR gene sequences. A later analysis assigned CDR3 sequences and most-parsimonious VDJ recombination scenarios with the TCRdist pipeline. In a later analysis, each TCR beta chain was defined by its CDR3 amino acid sequence together with its V-gene family, and reads without a unique V-gene family were excluded. As a way to deal with suspected cross-contamination and a sequencing artifact, a later analysis dropped 450 to 700 nucleotide sequences that were highly shared and had low generation probability. In a later analysis, a clonal expansion index was calculated for each public chain from normalized within-repertoire ranks of inferred template counts. In a later analysis, generation probabilities were computed with a VDJ recombination model fitted to out-of-frame rearrangements, and the resulting probabilities were checked against IGoR. A later analysis scored TCR-TCR, TCR-HLA and TCR-CMV co-occurrence with hypergeometric tests, applying a repertoire-size bias correction to TCR pairs. False discovery rates were estimated in a later analysis by permuting HLA or CMV assignments 20 times. In a later analysis, co-occurring TCRs were grouped using DBSCAN, with TCRdist sequence similarity added in when clustering inside HLA-allele-positive subsets. Co-occurrence clustering excluded repertoires with fewer than 30,000 or more than 120,000 public chains, plus five with anomalous nucleotide sharing. Imported from immuneACCESS, the table was reduced by TCRdb to in-frame sequences with V and J called. These copies leave out some clones; in studies compared against another copy, an unresolved V gene accounts for under half, and the cause of the remainder is not known. The DNA gave D and trimming, while V, J and clone size come from that table. Present in this sample are approximately 150,000 clones, roughly 87% of which were seen just once. Clones ranked in the top ten supply roughly 4.5% of the sample.

The cohort was made up of about 670 healthy bone marrow donors. At the time of sampling, all cohort members were nominally healthy, though unrecorded immune exposures were likely present. The donor tested CMV seropositive and was one of the 289 seropositive cohort members. A peripheral blood sample was provided by each donor, and peripheral blood mononuclear cells were used for TCR beta sequencing. Genomic DNA was extracted from the blood cell samples with the Qiagen DNeasy Blood Extraction Kit. Including the terminal cysteine and phenylalanine, the CDR3 comprises 16 residues. Only the CDR3 region is kept as DNA, spanning 48 bases read in frame from base 1. Taken from the germline V gene, the CDR1 and CDR2 loops are SGHTA and FQGNSA. After removal of 5 bases from V and 5 bases from J, the junction retains 10 bases not matched to a gene. These data belong to a study of cytomegalovirus exposure and HLA in healthy donors (dated by TCRdb to 2016 to 2017). Some background on the complete study: An earlier analysis of some 600 of the donors reported approximately 280 Gb of sequence data and around 100 million unique TCR beta sequences obtained from about 180 million T cells. Roughly 310 gigabases of sequencing data and around 87 million unique TCR sequences were included in an early release covering over 600 HLA-typed donors. Among the roughly 430 genotyped donors, approximately 77% belonged to the genetic ancestry cluster associated with self-reported Caucasian donors. The study was designed to test whether signatures of past pathogen exposure could be identified by cataloging public T cell receptors. The study profiled the T cell repertoires of fewer than 850 subjects by immunosequencing and related them to cytomegalovirus serostatus. A separate validation cohort of roughly 110 different subjects was used in addition to the approximately 670-subject first cohort. The study combined high-throughput TCR immunosequencing, statistical association of individual TCRs with disease status, and machine learning to predict cytomegalovirus infection status. A later analysis re-examined previously published TCR beta repertoires from 500 to 700 donors and added high-resolution HLA genotyping to investigate patterns of TCR occurrence. In the later analysis, no new phenotypic data were used to find candidate immune exposures; instead, reliance was placed on TCR beta sequences and their occurrence across donors. In an earlier analysis of 550 to 700 of the donors, high-throughput TCR beta sequencing was used to judge whether each TCR beta V gene segment behaved as functional or pseudogenic. Donor age, sex, ethnicity and CMV serostatus were collected together with the repertoire data. Genome-wide SNP genotypes for about 55% of the roughly 670 donors were used in a later genetic analysis, which treated that subset as a discovery cohort. All discovery cohort repertoires had been generated using a single sequencing platform. HLA typing covered class I and class II loci at four-digit resolution. The number of typed donors differed by locus: roughly 629-630 for A, B, C, DRB1 and DQB1; 522 for DQA1; fewer than 610 for DPA1; and about 470 for DPB1. A handful of DR-DQ haplotypes were handled as single units for association and clustering because linkage in the cohort was strong. Across 398 genotyped donors of the cohort, an average of approximately 200,000 unique TCR beta nucleotide sequences per donor were sequenced, and approximately 17% of those sequences were non-productive. Study-wide conclusions, independent of this receptor: A later analysis found that most CMV-associated TCR beta chains appeared HLA-restricted, with HLA associations seemingly driven largely by CMV exposure. When HLA alleles, especially DR and DQ, strongly co-occurred, TCR associations were difficult to assign to individual alleles. The cohort was sequenced for TCR beta chains only, and without alpha or paired-chain data the features that could be detected were limited. The presence/absence analyses assumed that sequencing depth was roughly uniform across donors, and that assumption may not be true. The classifier was reported to diagnose cytomegalovirus status with high specificity and sensitivity in both the original cohort and the validation cohort. The earlier analysis of 587 of the donors excluded fewer than 20 rarely observed V segments, including chromosome 9 orphons, because counts were too low. According to a later analysis, parvovirus B19, influenza, CMV and Epstein-Barr virus appeared linked to several top co-occurrence clusters. A cluster of highly shared sequence variants was judged likely to represent a technical artifact of the sequencing pipeline. In a later analysis, the rate of TCR association differed among HLA loci, with DRB1 alleles having the most associated TCRs and HLA-C alleles having the fewest. In vitro tests confirmed that a few of the cytomegalovirus-associated TCR beta chains recognize cytomegalovirus antigens. In a later analysis, over 15,000 TCR beta sequences were associated with specific HLA alleles at a false discovery rate of 0.05. Linkage disequilibrium might explain the correlated functional status among segregating V segments, but an unknown experimental factor could not be ruled out. The study listed 150 to 200 TCR beta chains as associated with cytomegalovirus. Some IMGT-functional V segments, including TRBV6-2 and TRBV6-3, could not be distinguished by the 87-base-pair reads and were therefore excluded. In a later genetic analysis, fewer N-insertions in productive TCRs were reported among donors in an Asian-associated ancestry cluster than the roughly 640-donor mean. Immune exposure information for the cohort was limited to CMV serostatus. V-gene and J-gene trimming of TCR beta chains was associated with a missense DCLRE1C variant in a later genetic analysis, and the association was replicated in an independent cohort. While some public TCRs were present in many individuals, most TCR sequences turned up only very rarely across donors. A further reported finding was that TCR beta sequences accurately predicted the HLA-A and HLA-B alleles for most subjects in the first cohort. Because HLA typing was missing for some donors at each locus, association tests included only the typed subset. In a later analysis, HLA-associated TCR beta chains showed more clonal expansion and lower generation probabilities than non-associated chains that were equally common. Broadly in line with IMGT annotations, most TCR beta V segments showed up in productive rearrangements about 87% or about 30% of the time in an earlier analysis of approximately 600 of the donors. According to the authors, the approach could potentially be generalized to other disease states and immunological phenotypes.

The specimen was PBMCs. This TCR was recovered from a man aged 50 to 59 in good health and CMV-seropositive. The chain links TRBV7-2 with TRBJ2-1; TRBD1 lines up with 9 middle nucleotides. The DNA is as follows: TGTGCCAGCAGCCCACAGGGACAGGGTGTAGACAATGAGCAGTTCTTC. Translated, this gives CASSPQGQGVDNEQFF.